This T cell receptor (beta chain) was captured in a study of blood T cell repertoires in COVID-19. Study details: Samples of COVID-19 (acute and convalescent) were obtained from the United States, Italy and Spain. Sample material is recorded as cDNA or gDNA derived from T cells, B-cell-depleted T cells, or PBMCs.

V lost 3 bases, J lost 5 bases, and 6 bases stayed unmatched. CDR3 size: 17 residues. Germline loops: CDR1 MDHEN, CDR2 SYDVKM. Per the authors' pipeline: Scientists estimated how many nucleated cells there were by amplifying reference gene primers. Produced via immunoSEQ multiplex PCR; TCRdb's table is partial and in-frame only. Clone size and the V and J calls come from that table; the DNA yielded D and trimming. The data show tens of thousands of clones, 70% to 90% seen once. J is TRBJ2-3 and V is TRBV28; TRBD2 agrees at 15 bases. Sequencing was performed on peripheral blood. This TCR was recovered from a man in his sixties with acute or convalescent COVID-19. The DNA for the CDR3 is TGTGCCAGCAGTTTGTGGACTAGCGGGAGGGCCGGAGATACGCAGTATTTT. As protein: CASSLWTSGRAGDTQYF. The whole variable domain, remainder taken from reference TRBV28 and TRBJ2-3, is DVKVTQSSRYLVKRTGEKVFLECVQDMDHENMFWYRQDPGLGLRLIYFSYDVKMKEKGDIPEGYSVSREKKERFSLILESASTNQTSMYLCASSLWTSGRAGDTQYFGPGTRLTVL.